Each of the 16 T cell receptor beta chains below was sequenced from the same sample in a study of cytotoxic CD8 clonotypes in ibrutinib-treated CLL. Data came from immunoSEQ multiplex PCR; TCRdb stores just in-frame clones and leaves some out. Here the sample spans about 160,000 clones, approximately 77% being singletons. Specimen: PBMCs, collected after 12 months of ibrutinib treatment. The receptors originated from a human donor with chronic lymphocytic leukemia.

The V gene is TRBV11-2, the J gene TRBJ2-5, with 12 positions matching TRBD1. The V gene end was trimmed by 5 bases and the J gene end by 5 bases; junction bases not matched to a gene: 9. CDR3 size: 16 residues. In germline, CDR1 is SGHAT, CDR2 FQNNGV. CDR3 sequence reads: CASSPRGTGGRETQYF. The CDR3 DNA sequence: TGTGCCAGCAGCCCTAGAGGGACAGGGGGCCGTGAGACCCAGTACTTC.

The genes are TRBV7-3 and TRBJ2-3; no clear D gene. There are 14 residues in the CDR3. The germline gives CDR1 SGHTA, CDR2 FQGTGA. The V and J ends lost 1 base and 0 bases respectively, with 5 bases between them. This CDR3 reads CASSLMGSTDTQYF. The DNA of the CDR3 is TGTGCCAGCAGCTTAATGGGTAGCACAGATACGCAGTATTTT.

The J gene is TRBJ1-1, the V gene TRBV10-3; TRBD1 is a possible D gene (5 bases). The CDR3 contains 13 residues. V was clipped by 6 bases and J by 1 base, with 9 bases between them. CDR1 is ENHRY and CDR2 is SYGVKD in the germline V gene. CDR3 in DNA: TGTGCCATCAGCGCTACAGGGAACACTGAAGCTTTCTTT. This gives the protein CAISATGNTEAFF.

This clone was observed once. J is TRBJ2-7 and V is TRBV6-5, with a possible D match to TRBD2 (6 bases). From germline, CDR1 is MNHEY and CDR2 SVGAGI. V was trimmed by 8 bases and J by 1 base, leaving 12 bases between them. This CDR3 is built from 13 residues. The CDR3 protein is CASVRDSSYEQYF. The CDR3 region has the DNA TGTGCCAGCGTACGGGACTCTTCCTACGAGCAGTACTTC.

Relative to its sample, this clone is medium-sized. Here the CDR3 DNA reads TGTGCCAGCAGTTTCTTCGGGGAGACAGGCGGCCGATATGGAGGCTACACCTTC. Its protein is CASSFFGETGGRYGGYTF. The V and J genes are TRBV28 and TRBJ1-2; possible D gene TRBD1, 6 bases. Trimming left V 3 bases short and J 8 bases short, with 28 bases between. The germline gives CDR1 MDHEN, CDR2 SYDVKM. The CDR3 extends over 18 amino acids.

The chain is built from TRBV2 and TRBJ2-2, with 7 bases fitting TRBD2. This CDR3 has 13 residues. Germline CDR1 is SNHLY and CDR2 is FYNNEI. J gave up 4 bases and V 8 bases, and 4 bases lay outside the gene matches. DNA of the CDR3: TGTGCCAGCCGTTCGGGGGGCACCGGGGAGCTGTTTTTT. It encodes CASRSGGTGELFF.

This clone was counted once. This chain links TRBV5-5 with TRBJ1-4; 8 nucleotides line up with TRBD1. This CDR3 contains 17 residues. Germline CDR1 reads SGHKS; CDR2 reads YYEKEE (reference sequence). The J segment lost 8 bases and the V segment lost 0 bases, leaving 12 bases of the junction unmatched. The CDR3 loop reads CASSLEVGQGVGEKLFF. CDR3 DNA sequence: TGTGCCAGCAGCTTGGAGGTTGGACAGGGAGTGGGCGAAAAACTGTTTTTT.

There are a few counts of this clone. The chain couples TRBV11-2 to TRBJ1-6; 7 positions match TRBD1. Trimming removed 6 bases from V and 7 bases from J; junction bases left unmatched: 9. Germline CDR1 reads SGHAT; CDR2 reads FQNNGV. This CDR3 region has 15 residues. The CDR3 nucleotides read TGTGCCAGCAGACCACTTACAGGGGTAAATTCACCCCTCCACTTT. Protein product: CASRPLTGVNSPLHF.

J is TRBJ2-5 and V is TRBV5-1; unclear D gene. Trimming took off 8 bases at V and 3 bases at J, with 8 bases between the two ends. Per the germline V gene, CDR1 is SGHRS and CDR2 is YFSETQ. This CDR3 has 11 residues. The CDR3 here is CASGVEETQYF. The DNA of the CDR3 is TGCGCCAGTGGGGTCGAAGAGACCCAGTACTTC. Full variable domain (remainder filled in from reference TRBV5-1 and TRBJ2-5): KAGVTQTPRYLIKTRGQQVTLSCSPISGHRSVSWYQQTPGQGLQFLFEYFSETQRNKGNFPGRFSGRQFSNSRSEMNVSTLELGDSALYLCASGVEETQYFGPGTRLLVL.

This clone was detected only once. The genes are TRBV4-3 and TRBJ2-7; 10 bases are a match to TRBD2. CDR1 is LGHNA and CDR2 is YSLEER in the germline V gene. V lost 2 bases, J lost 6 bases, and 1 base stayed unmatched. This CDR3 has 13 amino acids. The CDR3 region has the DNA TGCGCCAGCAGCCAACGGACTAGCGGCGAGCAGTACTTC. Its protein is CASSQRTSGEQYF.

The V call is TRBV5-8, the J call TRBJ2-2; D unclear. The CDR3 consists of 17 residues. CDR1 is SGHTS, CDR2 YDEGEE, per germline. Trimming pared 4 bases from V and 6 bases from J, leaving 22 bases between. This CDR3 is CASSLAPPPRQPGELFF. In nucleotides, the CDR3 is TGTGCCAGCAGCCTCGCCCCGCCACCCCGGCAACCCGGGGAGCTGTTTTTT.

The V gene is TRBV6-5, the J gene TRBJ1-2, with D perhaps TRBD1 (5 bases). Germline CDR1 MNHEY, CDR2 SVGAGI. Trimming cost V 7 bases and J 1 base, with 13 bases left between them. This CDR3 region has 14 residues. DNA for the CDR3: TGTGCCAGCACCGCAGGGAGCGGTAACTATGGCTACACCTTC. Protein product: CASTAGSGNYGYTF.

The chain couples TRBV5-1 to TRBJ1-1; no firm D call. CDR3 size: 13 residues. Trimming removed 0 bases at V and 3 bases at J, with 6 bases between. CDR1 is SGHRS, CDR2 YFSETQ, per germline. The CDR3, as DNA: TGCGCCAGCAGCTTGGAAAAGCACACTGAAGCTTTCTTT. Translated, it gives CASSLEKHTEAFF.

The chain joins TRBV27 to TRBJ2-7, with 8 nucleotides matching TRBD1. Germline V gene lookup returns CDR1 MNHEY and CDR2 SMNVEV (reference sequence). This CDR3 comprises 13 residues. Germline trimming cut 8 bases from V and 1 base from J; bases unmatched to any gene: 4. CDR3 bases: TGTGCCAGCGGGGACAGGCTATCCTACGAGCAGTACTTC. This gives the protein CASGDRLSYEQYF.

V is TRBV9 and J is TRBJ2-7; D is unresolved. The CDR3 contains 11 residues. V was cut by 3 bases and J by 3 bases, with 4 bases left in between. Germline CDR1 reads SGDLS; CDR2 reads YYNGEE. The CDR3 DNA is TGTGCCAGCAGCGCGGTCTACGAGCAGTACTTC. Protein product: CASSAVYEQYF.

The rearrangement joins TRBV6-6 to TRBJ2-7; D unresolved. The CDR3 is made up of 12 amino acids. The ends were cut back, 6 bases at V and 6 bases at J, with 12 bases in the middle. Germline CDR1 and CDR2: MNHNY and SVGAGI (reference sequence). This chain's CDR3 is CASRRQSFEQYF. The CDR3 DNA reads as TGTGCCAGCAGAAGACAATCTTTCGAGCAGTACTTC.